The 27 T cell receptor beta chains below were found in one sample sequenced in a study of T cell clusters in autoimmune cytopenias. TRB rearrangements were amplified by touch-down multiplex PCR with mixed TRB-A/B primers. TCRdb derives one entry per CDR3 protein from the multiplex PCR reads, leaving out DNA. Across several thousand distinct CDR3 sequences, the top ten clones capture about 25% of the sample. TRB amplification used 250 ng of peripheral blood genomic DNA. The sample taken for sequencing was peripheral blood. The receptors were sampled from a human donor with an autoimmune cytopenia or autoimmune hepatitis (not recorded which).

This clonotype is identified as medium-sized (0.01 to 0.1%) from frequency. The J gene is TRBJ2-7, the V gene TRBV12-3 or TRBV12-4; the D gene TCRdb calls, TRBD2, cannot be checked with no DNA. This CDR3 has 15 residues. The CDR3 spells CASSLPAGTPYEQYF.

V and J are TRBV18 and TRBJ1-1; TCRdb lists TRBD1, though no DNA is available to test this call. The germline gives CDR1 KGHSH, CDR2 LQKENI. CDR3 size: 13 residues. The CDR3 sequence is CASGGQKNTEAFF.

Considering frequency, this clonotype is medium-sized. The V call is TRBV29-1, the J call TRBJ2-7; the TCRdb D gene call, TRBD1, has no DNA to confirm it. Looked up from germline, CDR1 is SQVTM and CDR2 is ANQGSEA. CDR3 length: 14 residues. The CDR3 loop is CSVGGPGGSYEQYF.

V and J are TRBV30 and TRBJ1-2. CDR3 length: 12 residues. Germline loops: CDR1 GTSNPN, CDR2 SVGIG (reference sequence). The CDR3: CAWTGSTTGYTF.

V gene TRBV6-5 combines with J gene TRBJ1-6. There are 15 residues in the CDR3. CDR1 is MNHEY, CDR2 SVGAGI, per germline. The chain's CDR3 is CASSYSKGSNSPLHF.

Judged by frequency, this clonotype is medium-sized. CDR3 sequence: CASSSLGANEQFF. This chain uses TRBV27 with TRBJ2-1; there is no DNA to check the TCRdb D call of TRBD1. Germline CDR1 is MNHEY and CDR2 is SMNVEV (reference sequence). CDR3 length: 13 residues.

This clonotype registers medium-sized by frequency. The V gene is TRBV18, the J gene TRBJ2-5. CDR1 and CDR2 (germline): KGHSH, LQKENI. This CDR3 has 13 residues. The CDR3 loop is CASSPVVGETQYF. Supplemented by reference TRBV18 and TRBJ2-5, the full variable domain reads NAGVMQNPRHLVRRRGQEARLRCSPMKGHSHVYWYRQLPEEGLKFMVYLQKENIIDESGMPKERFSAEFPKEGPSILRIQQVVRGDSAAYFCASSPVVGETQYFGPGTRLLVL.

The chain joins TRBV5-1 to TRBJ2-5; TCRdb gives TRBD1 as the D gene, but with no DNA this cannot be confirmed. The germline gives CDR1 SGHRS, CDR2 YFSETQ. The CDR3 is 16 residues long. The CDR3 here is CASSLQGQNAQETQYF. Using reference TRBV5-1 and TRBJ2-5 for the parts outside the CDR3, the full variable domain is KAGVTQTPRYLIKTRGQQVTLSCSPISGHRSVSWYQQTPGQGLQFLFEYFSETQRNKGNFPGRFSGRQFSNSRSEMNVSTLELGDSALYLCASSLQGQNAQETQYFGPGTRLLVL.

This clonotype shows up as medium-sized (0.01 to 0.1%) by frequency. This rearrangement joins TRBV12-3 or TRBV12-4 to TRBJ2-2; absent DNA, TCRdb's TRBD1 call cannot be checked. CDR3 length equals 12 residues. This chain's CDR3 is CASTDFGRELFF.

The chain joins TRBV6-1 to TRBJ1-5. CDR3 size: 16 residues. In germline, CDR1 is MNHNS, CDR2 SASEGT. This CDR3 is CASSYSTGYSNQPQHF.

This clonotype is medium-sized by frequency. V usage is TRBV27 and J usage is TRBJ2-3; with no DNA, the TCRdb D assignment of TRBD1 cannot be verified. This CDR3 spans 15 amino acids. Germline V gene lookup returns CDR1 MNHEY and CDR2 SMNVEV (reference sequence). Here the CDR3 reads CASSSPGQGTDTQYF.

The chain recombines TRBV6-5 with TRBJ1-1; TCRdb picks TRBD1, but there is no DNA to check that call. CDR1 and CDR2 (germline): MNHEY, SVGAGI. CDR3 length: 15 residues. The CDR3 region is CASQTAPSPLIEAFF.

This clonotype is labeled medium-sized (0.01 to 0.1%) based on frequency. The chain has TRBV6-5 and TRBJ1-4; absent DNA, TCRdb's TRBD1 call cannot be checked. There are 15 residues in the CDR3. Germline V lookup: CDR1 MNHEY, CDR2 SVGAGI. CDR3 amino acids: CASSPTPGTREKLFF.

This chain uses TRBV10-1 with TRBJ2-1; checking the TCRdb D call of TRBD1 is not possible without DNA. Germline loops: CDR1 WNHNN, CDR2 SYGVQD (reference sequence). This CDR3 is 14 amino acids long. The CDR3 spells CASSDPGTYNEQFF.

V is TRBV6-5 and J is TRBJ2-5; TCRdb indicates TRBD1, and absent DNA this call remains unverified. This CDR3 is built from 14 residues. Germline CDR1 is MNHEY and CDR2 is SVGAGI. This CDR3 reads CASSYSTSGATQYF.

Considering frequency, this clonotype is medium-sized (0.01 to 0.1%). This chain connects TRBV30 to TRBJ1-2; without DNA, the TCRdb call of TRBD1 cannot be checked. Germline V gene lookup returns CDR1 GTSNPN and CDR2 SVGIG (reference sequence). The CDR3 totals 13 residues. The CDR3 reads CAWSLDRGYGYTF.

This chain's CDR3 is CASSPPVDTQYF. The gene calls are TRBV28 and TRBJ2-3; the D gene TCRdb calls, TRBD1, cannot be checked with no DNA. Per the germline V gene, CDR1 is MDHEN and CDR2 is SYDVKM. The CDR3 loop spans 12 amino acids.

V is TRBV12-3 or TRBV12-4 and J is TRBJ2-1; absent DNA, TCRdb's TRBD1 call cannot be checked. CDR3 length: 16 amino acids. The CDR3 reads CASSFGGQGIIREQFF.

The chain's CDR3 is CASSYSGVTDTQYF. The chain joins TRBV27 to TRBJ2-3; TCRdb picks TRBD1, but there is no DNA to check that call. CDR3 length: 14 amino acids. CDR1 and CDR2 (germline): MNHEY, SMNVEV (reference sequence).

This rearrangement joins TRBV19 to TRBJ2-1; TCRdb designates TRBD1, a call that cannot be tested without DNA. CDR3 length equals 14 residues. In germline, CDR1 is LNHDA, CDR2 SQIVND (reference sequence). CDR3 region: CASKSAGEANEQFF. Full variable domain (missing parts from reference TRBV19 and TRBJ2-1): DGGITQSPKYLFRKEGQNVTLSCEQNLNHDAMYWYRQDPGQGLRLIYYSQIVNDFQKGDIAEGYSVSREKKESFPLTVTSAQKNPTAFYLCASKSAGEANEQFFGPGTRLTVL.

The chain employs TRBV13 and TRBJ1-1. Germline values: CDR1 PRHDT, CDR2 FYEKMQ (reference sequence). This CDR3 is 15 amino acids long. The CDR3 protein is CASSTNTAGNTEAFF.

J is TRBJ2-3 and V is TRBV24-1; TCRdb's D call, TRBD2, is unchecked because there is no DNA. This CDR3 contains 16 residues. Germline assignment: CDR1 KGHDR and CDR2 SFDVKD. The CDR3 sequence: CATSDDTGLSTDTQYF.

The chain employs TRBV14 and TRBJ2-7. Germline-derived CDR1 and CDR2 are SGHDN and FVKESK. The CDR3 runs 13 residues. CDR3 amino acids: CASSLSYGYEQYF. The full variable domain, its missing parts supplied by reference TRBV14 and TRBJ2-7, is EAGVTQFPSHSVIEKGQTVTLRCDPISGHDNLYWYRRVMGKEIKFLLHFVKESKQDESGMPNNRFLAERTGGTYSTLKVQPAELEDSGVYFCASSLSYGYEQYFGPGTRLTVT.

The gene calls are TRBV12-3 or TRBV12-4 and TRBJ1-3. The CDR3 spans 15 residues. CDR3 residues: CASSFSVSSGNTIYF.

The chain combines TRBV10-3 with TRBJ1-3; TCRdb proposes TRBD1, but this gene call is untestable without DNA. This CDR3 region has 15 residues. CDR1 is ENHRY and CDR2 is SYGVKD in the germline V gene. This CDR3 is CAISDTGQGRNTIYF.

This rearrangement joins TRBV20-1 to TRBJ2-1; TCRdb outputs TRBD2, but without DNA this stays unchecked. The CDR3 is 15 amino acids. Germline loops: CDR1 DFQATT, CDR2 SNEGSKA (reference sequence). The CDR3 spells CSAPIAASGSGEQFF.

This sequence joins TRBV12-3 or TRBV12-4 and TRBJ1-6; TCRdb indicates TRBD1, and absent DNA this call remains unverified. The CDR3 runs to 16 residues. This CDR3 is CASSFADRGNNSPLHF.